These T cell receptor beta chains were read from a single sample in a study of PD-L1 blockade in urothelial cancer. Method: immunoSEQ multiplex PCR; TCRdb's copy keeps in-frame clones and lacks some. Of under 55,000 clones listed, around 84% are singletons. The sequencing used PBMCs, collected around atezolizumab (anti-PD-L1) treatment. All receptors derive from a man in his 70s with urothelial cancer. Each CDR3 is given without its conserved first and last residue. Expanded clones get a size class; other rows say once, few or many, or leave the size out.

j_call clone_size v_call cdr3_aa
TRBJ2-1 . TRBV5-1 ASSPGTSGNEQF
TRBJ1-1 . TRBV29-1 ATDRGMNTEAF
TRBJ1-2 . TRBV4-3 ASSQEVWEGNYGYT
TRBJ1-5 . TRBV5-6 ASSFRGYDQPQH
TRBJ2-7 . TRBV6-5 ASVKGNEQY
TRBJ2-7 . TRBV5-6 ASSLVGQVPYEQY
TRBJ2-7 . TRBV28 ASSLVRGGEQY
TRBJ2-2 . TRBV4-2 ASRHRQGSGELF
TRBJ2-5 . TRBV9 ASSATGTGGEETQY
TRBJ1-4 few TRBV19 ASSSSRSEKLF
TRBJ2-3 . TRBV7-2 ASSLQASGASTDTQY
TRBJ2-5 . TRBV4-1 ASSHLPTSGSETQY
TRBJ2-5 . TRBV5-1 ASSSSGSGSETQY
TRBJ2-3 . TRBV5-1 ASSGGLAGADTQY
TRBJ2-1 . TRBV6-9 ASSYRRTSACNEQF